This T cell receptor beta chain was retrieved from a study of CD8+ T cells in alopecia areata. Isolated RNA was reverse transcribed into cDNA used as the sequencing template. Method: immunoSEQ multiplex PCR; TCRdb's copy keeps in-frame clones and lacks some. Here the sample spans over 95,000 clones, about 40% being singletons. The V gene's germline CDR1 is KGHSH and CDR2 LQKENI. This CDR3 has 15 residues. V lost 3 bases to trimming and J lost 3 bases; unmatched junction nucleotides: 7. This clone turned up a few times. The sequence came from a human donor with alopecia areata. Sequencing was carried out using CD4+ T cells sorted from blood. This chain joins TRBV18 and TRBJ2-5, with 7 nucleotides matching TRBD1. Here the CDR3 reads CASSPQTGNEETQYF. The CDR3 bases are TGTGCCAGCTCACCTCAGACAGGGAATGAAGAGACCCAGTACTTC.